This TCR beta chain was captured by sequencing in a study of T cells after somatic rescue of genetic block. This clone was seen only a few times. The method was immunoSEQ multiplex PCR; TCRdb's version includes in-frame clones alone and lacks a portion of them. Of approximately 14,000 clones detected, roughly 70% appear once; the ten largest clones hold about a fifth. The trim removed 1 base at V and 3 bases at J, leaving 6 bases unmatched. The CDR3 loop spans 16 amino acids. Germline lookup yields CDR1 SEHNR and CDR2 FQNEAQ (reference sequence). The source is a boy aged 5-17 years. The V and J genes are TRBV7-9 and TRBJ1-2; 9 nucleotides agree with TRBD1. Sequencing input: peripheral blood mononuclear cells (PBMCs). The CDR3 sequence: CASSLEQGALDYGYTF. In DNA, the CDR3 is TGTGCCAGCAGCTTAGAACAGGGGGCCTTAGACTATGGCTACACCTTC.